These 21 T cell receptor beta chains were all obtained from the same sample, sequenced in a study of blood T cell repertoires in COVID-19. Assay: immunoSEQ multiplex PCR; the TCRdb copy retains only in-frame clones and omits some. The table lists around 170,000 clones, 90% of them singletons, with 0.5% to 0.55% in the top ten. Material: peripheral blood. All receptors come from a man aged 50-59 years with acute or convalescent COVID-19.

V gene TRBV6-5 combines with J gene TRBJ2-5; D unclear. V shed 6 bases and J shed 6 bases, with 8 bases lying between them. Germline V gene sequence: CDR1 MNHEY, CDR2 SVGAGI. There are 11 residues in the CDR3. Written as DNA, the CDR3 is TGTGCCAGCAGACTTCAACAGACCCAGTACTTC. It is translated as CASRLQQTQYF.

The V and J genes are TRBV7-2 and TRBJ1-3, with D unclear. This CDR3 has 14 residues. Deletions cut 5 bases from V and 0 bases from J, with 8 bases between. Germline-derived CDR1 and CDR2 are SGHTA and FQGNSA. CDR3 sequence: CASSPFISGNTIYF. CDR3 DNA: TGTGCCAGCAGCCCGTTTATCTCTGGAAACACCATATATTTT.

The rearrangement joins TRBV21-1 to TRBJ2-7; TRBD2, the D gene given by the table, was not confirmed from the DNA. TRBV21-1 is noted as a pseudogene. The CDR3 contains 14 residues. CDR3 DNA sequence: TGTGCCAGCAGCGAGCGGGAGGGCCCCGACGAGCAGTACTTC. Encoded protein: CASSEREGPDEQYF.

The rearrangement links TRBV2 to TRBJ2-2; D is ambiguous. V lost 6 bases and J 6 bases, leaving 11 bases between the germline ends. The CDR3 covers 13 residues. Germline assignment: CDR1 SNHLY and CDR2 FYNNEI. The CDR3 region has the DNA TGTGCCAGCAGCGCCCTGAGTCCCGGGGAGCTGTTTTTT. Protein: CASSALSPGELFF.

The V call is TRBV7-2, the J call TRBJ1-3; D might be TRBD1 (6 bases). This CDR3 has 17 residues. Trimming took off 5 bases at V and 0 bases at J, with 17 bases between the two ends. Germline V gene data show CDR1 as SGHTA and CDR2 as FQGNSA. The CDR3 DNA reads as TGTGCCAGCAGCCCGCCCGACAGGTTGATCTCTGGAAACACCATATATTTT. Translated: CASSPPDRLISGNTIYF.

The chain links TRBV7-9 to TRBJ2-7; 11 positions match TRBD2. This CDR3 has 16 residues. Germline lookup yields CDR1 SEHNR and CDR2 FQNEAQ (reference sequence). Germline trimming cut 5 bases from V and 2 bases from J; bases unmatched to any gene: 8. This chain's CDR3 is CASSQTTSGVPYEQYV. The CDR3 nucleotides read TGTGCCAGCAGCCAGACGACTAGCGGGGTACCCTACGAGCAGTACGTC.

The rearrangement uses TRBV6-5 and TRBJ1-3; TRBD1 might be the D (5 bases). V was pared by 2 bases and J by 4 bases, with 15 bases between. CDR3 length equals 16 residues. CDR1 and CDR2 from the germline V gene are MNHEY and SVGAGI. The chain's CDR3 is CASSYGSGGTGNTIYF. The CDR3 coding sequence is TGTGCCAGCAGTTACGGGTCGGGGGGTACAGGAAACACCATATATTTT.

The chain recombines TRBV24-1 with TRBJ2-1, with TRBD2 matching 10 bases. Trimming removed 0 bases from V and 8 bases from J; junction bases left unmatched: 9. Looked up from germline, CDR1 is KGHDR and CDR2 is SFDVKD. The CDR3 extends over 17 amino acids. The CDR3 loop is CATSDLGASGRLDEQFF. CDR3 nucleotides: TGTGCCACCAGTGATTTGGGGGCTAGCGGGAGATTGGATGAGCAGTTCTTC.

V gene TRBV11-2 combines with J gene TRBJ2-7; 7 bases are a match to TRBD1. There are 15 residues in the CDR3. Germline V gene data show CDR1 as SGHAT and CDR2 as FQNNGV. V shed 6 bases, J shed 3 bases, and the junction held 11 bases outside the gene matches. The DNA for the CDR3 is TGTGCCAGCAGAGGTTCCGGGACAGCGTTCTACGAGCAGTACGTC. It encodes CASRGSGTAFYEQYV.

This chain links TRBV15 with TRBJ2-1; 7 nucleotides align to TRBD2. V lost 5 bases to trimming and J lost 4 bases; unmatched junction nucleotides: 11. This CDR3 spans 16 amino acids. The germline V gene encodes CDR1 LNHNV and CDR2 YYDKDF (reference sequence). The chain's CDR3 is CATSGYGASGYNEQFF. The CDR3 nucleotides read TGTGCCACCAGCGGGTATGGGGCTAGCGGATACAATGAGCAGTTCTTC.

J is TRBJ2-7 and V is TRBV28, with a weak D call TRBD2 (5 bases). Germline values: CDR1 MDHEN, CDR2 SYDVKM. This CDR3 comprises 14 residues. Trimming stripped 2 bases from V and 0 bases from J, with 8 bases between. The CDR3 loop reads CASSLRGFSYEQYF. Here the CDR3 DNA reads TGTGCCAGCAGTTTAAGAGGGTTCTCCTACGAGCAGTACTTC.

The chain combines TRBV5-3 with TRBJ1-2, with TRBD1 as a possible D gene (5 bases). TRBV5-3 qualifies as an ORF whose function is uncertain. This CDR3 contains 14 residues. V lost 0 bases, J lost 7 bases, and 13 bases lay in between. In DNA, the CDR3 is TGTGCCAGAAGCTTGGCGGGGGAGGGGTCTGGCTACACCTTC. It yields the protein CARSLAGEGSGYTF.

The chain links TRBV6-5 to TRBJ2-2; no clear D. There are 13 residues in the CDR3. V lost 0 bases to trimming and J lost 9 bases, with 8 bases between them. CDR1 and CDR2 from the germline V gene are MNHEY and SVGAGI. The CDR3 loop is CASSYSQNRELFF. In DNA, the CDR3 is TGTGCCAGCAGTTACTCCCAGAATCGGGAGCTGTTTTTT.

The chain links TRBV7-9 to TRBJ1-1; D is ambiguous. The length of the CDR3 is 13 residues. Trimming cost V 3 bases and J 3 bases, with 8 bases left between them. Looked up from germline, CDR1 is SEHNR and CDR2 is FQNEAQ (reference sequence). In DNA, the CDR3 is TGTGCCAGCAGCTTGACAAAAGACACTGAAGCTTTCTTT. Its translation: CASSLTKDTEAFF.

The chain couples TRBV23-1 to TRBJ1-5, with 7 bases that match TRBD1. TRBV23-1 is recorded as an ORF, its role being uncertain. The CDR3 length is 16 residues. V shed 4 bases and J 3 bases; nucleotides not matched to a gene: 9. The CDR3 protein is CASSPHRGGYNQPQHF. CDR3 coding DNA: TGCGCCAGCAGTCCCCATCGAGGGGGCTACAATCAGCCCCAGCATTTT.

This clone showed up just a few times. The rearrangement links TRBV5-1 to TRBJ1-5, with D perhaps TRBD1 (5 bases). Deletions cut 4 bases from V and 6 bases from J, with 14 bases between. Per germline, CDR1 SGHRS and CDR2 YFSETQ. This CDR3 has 14 amino acids. CDR3 DNA: TGCGCCAGCAGCGTTGGTCAGGGCAGTCAGCCCCAGCATTTT. It is translated as CASSVGQGSQPQHF.

The V and J genes are TRBV28 and TRBJ2-7; maybe TRBD2 (6 bases). The CDR3 has 14 amino acids. The V gene lost 6 bases and the J gene lost 4 bases, with 16 bases spanning the gap. CDR1 is MDHEN and CDR2 is SYDVKM in the germline V gene. In DNA, the CDR3 is TGTGCCAGCAGGACCGGCGGGACTGATTACGAGCAGTACTTC. Translated: CASRTGGTDYEQYF.

On this clone itself: At the DNA level, this CDR3 is encoded by other sequences in the same sample as well. The J gene is TRBJ1-5, the V gene TRBV5-1; 10 positions agree with TRBD1. Germline V lookup: CDR1 SGHRS, CDR2 YFSETQ. Unmatched junction bases numbered 0, after V lost 0 bases and J lost 6 bases. The CDR3 is 14 amino acids. CDR3 protein: CASSLGTGGQPQHF. CDR3 DNA: TGCGCCAGCAGCTTGGGGACAGGGGGTCAGCCCCAGCATTTT. Full variable domain (outside the CDR3, taken from reference TRBV5-1 and TRBJ1-5): KAGVTQTPRYLIKTRGQQVTLSCSPISGHRSVSWYQQTPGQGLQFLFEYFSETQRNKGNFPGRFSGRQFSNSRSEMNVSTLELGDSALYLCASSLGTGGQPQHFGDGTRLSIL.

The V gene is TRBV3-1 (or the pseudogene TRBV3-2), the J gene TRBJ2-7, with TRBD1 identical over 7 bases. This CDR3 has 17 amino acids. Losses at the gene ends were 4 bases for V and 4 bases for J; bases not matched to a gene: 16. The germline V gene has CDR1 LGHDT and CDR2 YNNKEL (reference sequence). The DNA for the CDR3 is TGTGCCAGCAGCCTATCTCCCCCGGGACAGATCCTATACGAGCAGTACGTC. Amino acid sequence: CASSLSPPGQILYEQYV.

The V call is TRBV7-3, the J call TRBJ2-1; 8 bases are a match to TRBD2. Germline CDR1 and CDR2: SGHTA and FQGTGA. The V segment lost 5 bases and the J segment 1 base; nucleotides outside the gene matches: 4. The CDR3 extends over 15 amino acids. Here the CDR3 DNA reads TGTGCCAGCAGCCGCACGGGGGGGTCCTACAATGAGCAGTTCTTC. Translating it yields CASSRTGGSYNEQFF.

The chain has TRBV19 and TRBJ2-2, with D perhaps matching TRBD2 (6 bases). This CDR3 is 15 amino acids long. The V gene's germline CDR1 is LNHDA and CDR2 SQIVND (reference sequence). The V and J ends lost 3 bases and 4 bases respectively, with 12 bases between them. CDR3 nucleotide sequence: TGTGCCAGTAGTATTAGGGGAGCGGGCACCGGGGAGCTGTTTTTT. Translated, it gives CASSIRGAGTGELFF. Full variable domain (rest looked up from reference TRBV19 and TRBJ2-2): DGGITQSPKYLFRKEGQNVTLSCEQNLNHDAMYWYRQDPGQGLRLIYYSQIVNDFQKGDIAEGYSVSREKKESFPLTVTSAQKNPTAFYLCASSIRGAGTGELFFGEGSRLTVL.